This T cell receptor beta chain comes out of a study of cytomegalovirus exposure and HLA in healthy donors. This CDR3 is 14 amino acids long. V was cut by 6 bases and J by 4 bases, with 13 bases left in between. Germline-derived CDR1 and CDR2 are MNHNS and SASEGT. Sequencing was performed with immunoSEQ multiplex PCR; in TCRdb, only in-frame clones are kept and a portion is missing. Of 200,000 or so clones listed, about 91% are singletons. The receptor was isolated from a woman in her late teens or twenties in good health and CMV-seronegative. The chain uses TRBV6-1 and TRBJ1-3, with D perhaps matching TRBD1 (6 bases). The specimen was PBMCs. The CDR3 loop is CASRRAGVGNTIYF. The DNA for the CDR3 is TGTGCCAGCAGGAGGGCAGGGGTAGGAAACACCATATATTTT.